Each of the 4 T cell receptor beta chains below was sequenced from the same sample in a study of blood T cell repertoires in COVID-19. This table comes from immunoSEQ multiplex PCR, and its TCRdb copy is limited to in-frame clones, with some not included. The sample includes 70,000 to 85,000 clones, about 91% of them seen just once. The sequencing sample was made of peripheral blood. These receptors originate from an older woman with active COVID-19.

The table lists this clone with a count of one. The V call is TRBV18, the J call TRBJ2-7; TRBD1 matches 8 bases. The CDR3 runs 15 residues. The germline V gene has CDR1 KGHSH and CDR2 LQKENI. V gave up 8 bases and J gave up 2 bases; unmatched junction bases: 11. Written as DNA, the CDR3 is TGTGCCAGCGAATTGCGGCCGGACAGGGCCTACGAGCAGTACTTC. Its protein is CASELRPDRAYEQYF.

V and J are TRBV18 and TRBJ2-7, with 9 positions matching TRBD2. With 6 bases clipped from V and 3 bases from J, the junction kept 3 bases outside the gene matches. CDR1 and CDR2 from the germline V gene are KGHSH and LQKENI. This CDR3 spans 13 amino acids. DNA of the CDR3: TGTGCCAGCTCGGCGGGGGGGGACTACGAGCAGTACTTC. Amino acid sequence: CASSAGGDYEQYF.

The V gene is TRBV6-1, the J gene TRBJ2-1; TRBD1 matches 8 bases. In germline, CDR1 is MNHNS, CDR2 SASEGT. After removal of 0 bases from V and 4 bases from J, the junction contained 14 bases not matched to a gene. The CDR3 has 19 amino acids. This CDR3 is CASSEARGLGQGLYNEQFF. The CDR3 region has the DNA TGTGCCAGCAGTGAAGCGAGGGGATTAGGACAGGGATTGTACAATGAGCAGTTCTTC.

This clone has a single count. V usage is TRBV30 and J usage is TRBJ2-3; TRBD1 matches at 7 bases. Trimming took 4 bases from V and 2 from J; bases not matched to a gene: 6. Per germline, CDR1 GTSNPN and CDR2 SVGIG (reference sequence). The CDR3 has 14 residues. The CDR3 sequence is CAWTRDSNTDTQYF. CDR3 DNA: TGTGCCTGGACGAGGGACAGTAACACAGATACGCAGTATTTT. Full variable domain (remainder filled in from reference TRBV30 and TRBJ2-3): SQTIHQWPATLVQPVGSPLSLECTVEGTSNPNLYWYRQAAGRGLQLLFYSVGIGQISSEVPQNLSASRPQDRQFILSSKKLLLSDSGFYLCAWTRDSNTDTQYFGPGTRLTVL.